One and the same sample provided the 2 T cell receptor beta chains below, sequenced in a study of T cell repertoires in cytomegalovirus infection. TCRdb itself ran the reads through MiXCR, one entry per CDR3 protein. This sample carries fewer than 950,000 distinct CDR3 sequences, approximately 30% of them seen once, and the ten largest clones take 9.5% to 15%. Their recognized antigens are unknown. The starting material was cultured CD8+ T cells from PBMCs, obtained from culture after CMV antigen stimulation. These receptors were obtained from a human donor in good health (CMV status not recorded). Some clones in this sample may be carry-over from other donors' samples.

CDR3 sequence (DNA): TGTGCCAGTATGGGGGCTGAAGCTTTCTTT. It specifies CASMGAEAFF. The chain employs TRBV19 and TRBJ1-1, with D perhaps TRBD1 (5 bases). V lost 7 bases and J lost 6, with 6 bases in between. The CDR3 consists of 10 residues. Germline V gene data show CDR1 as LNHDA and CDR2 as SQIVND (reference sequence).

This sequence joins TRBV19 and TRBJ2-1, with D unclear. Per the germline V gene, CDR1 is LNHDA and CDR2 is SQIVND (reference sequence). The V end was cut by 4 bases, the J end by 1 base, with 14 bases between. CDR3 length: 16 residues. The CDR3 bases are TGTGCCAGTAGTAATTCGGGCATGGAGTCCTACAATGAGCAGTTCTTC. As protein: CASSNSGMESYNEQFF.